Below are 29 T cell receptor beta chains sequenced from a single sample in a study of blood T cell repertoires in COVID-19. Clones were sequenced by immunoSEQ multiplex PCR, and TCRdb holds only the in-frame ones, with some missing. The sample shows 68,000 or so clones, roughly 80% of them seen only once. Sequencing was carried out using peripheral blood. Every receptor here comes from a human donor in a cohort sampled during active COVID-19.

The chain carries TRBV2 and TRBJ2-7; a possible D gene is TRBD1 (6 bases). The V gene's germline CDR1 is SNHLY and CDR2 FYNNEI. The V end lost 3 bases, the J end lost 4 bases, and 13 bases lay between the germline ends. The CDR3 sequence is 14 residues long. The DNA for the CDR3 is TGTGCCAGCAGTGACAGGGGACACACATACGAGCAGTACTTC. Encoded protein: CASSDRGHTYEQYF.

CDR3 in DNA: TGTGCCAGCAGTTCTTCCGGGACTAGCGGTACGGGCGGGGAGCTGTTTTTT. It encodes CASSSSGTSGTGGELFF. The genes are TRBV28 and TRBJ2-2; 11 bases agree with TRBD2. After removal of 4 bases from V and 7 bases from J, the junction contained 11 bases not matched to a gene. The germline gives CDR1 MDHEN, CDR2 SYDVKM. The CDR3 spans 17 residues.

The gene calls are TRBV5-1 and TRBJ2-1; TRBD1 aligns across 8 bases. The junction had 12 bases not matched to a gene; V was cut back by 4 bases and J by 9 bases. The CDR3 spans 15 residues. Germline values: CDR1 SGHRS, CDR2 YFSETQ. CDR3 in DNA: TGCGCCAGCAGCCCAGGACAGGGCGACAGCGCTGAGCAGTTCTTC. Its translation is CASSPGQGDSAEQFF.

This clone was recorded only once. DNA for the CDR3: TGTGCCAGCAGCCAAGCCCCGGCGCGGACAACTAATGAAAAACTGTTTTTT. The encoded protein is CASSQAPARTTNEKLFF. The V and J genes are TRBV3-1 (or the pseudogene TRBV3-2) and TRBJ1-4; D is uncertain. CDR3 length: 17 residues. The germline gives CDR1 LGHDT, CDR2 YNNKEL (reference sequence). The V end lost 1 base, the J end lost 0 bases, and 12 bases lay between the germline ends.

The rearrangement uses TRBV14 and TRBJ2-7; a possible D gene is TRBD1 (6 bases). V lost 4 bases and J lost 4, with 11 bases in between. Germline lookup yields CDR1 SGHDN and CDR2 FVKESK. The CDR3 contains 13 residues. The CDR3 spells CASSRQARYEQYF. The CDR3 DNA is TGTGCCAGCAGCCGACAGGCGAGATACGAGCAGTACTTC.

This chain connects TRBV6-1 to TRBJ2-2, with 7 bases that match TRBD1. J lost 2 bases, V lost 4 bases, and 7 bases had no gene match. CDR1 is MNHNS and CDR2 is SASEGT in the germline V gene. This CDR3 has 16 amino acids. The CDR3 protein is CASSGGTALNTGELFF. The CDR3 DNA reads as TGTGCCAGCAGTGGAGGGACAGCTCTTAACACCGGGGAGCTGTTTTTT.

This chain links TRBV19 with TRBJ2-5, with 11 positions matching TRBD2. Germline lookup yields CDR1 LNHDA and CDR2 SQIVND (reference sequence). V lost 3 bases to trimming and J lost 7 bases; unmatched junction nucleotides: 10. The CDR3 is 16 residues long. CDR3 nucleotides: TGTGCCAGTAGTATCACCTCTAGCGGGGGGTATGGGACCCAGTACTTC. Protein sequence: CASSITSSGGYGTQYF. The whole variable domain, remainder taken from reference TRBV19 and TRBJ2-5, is DGGITQSPKYLFRKEGQNVTLSCEQNLNHDAMYWYRQDPGQGLRLIYYSQIVNDFQKGDIAEGYSVSREKKESFPLTVTSAQKNPTAFYLCASSITSSGGYGTQYFGPGTRLLVL.

Here the CDR3 reads CSVRTDQETQYF. CDR3 coding DNA: TGCAGCGTTCGGACAGACCAAGAGACCCAGTACTTC. The chain links TRBV29-1 to TRBJ2-5; D is perhaps TRBD1 (6 bases). CDR1 is SQVTM and CDR2 is ANQGSEA in the germline V gene. The CDR3 extends over 12 amino acids. With 5 bases removed from V and 0 bases from J, the gap between germline ends came to 7 bases.

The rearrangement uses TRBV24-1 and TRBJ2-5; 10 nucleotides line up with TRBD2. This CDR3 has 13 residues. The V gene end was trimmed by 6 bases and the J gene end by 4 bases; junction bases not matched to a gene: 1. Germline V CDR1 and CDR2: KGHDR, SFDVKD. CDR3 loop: CATSSGGGETQYF. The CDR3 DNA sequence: TGTGCCACCAGTAGCGGGGGGGGAGAGACCCAGTACTTC.

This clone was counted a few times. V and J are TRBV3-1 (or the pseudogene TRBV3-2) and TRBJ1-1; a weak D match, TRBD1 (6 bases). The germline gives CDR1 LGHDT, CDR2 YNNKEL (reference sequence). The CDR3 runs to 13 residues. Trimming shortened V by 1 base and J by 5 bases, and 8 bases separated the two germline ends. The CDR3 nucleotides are TGTGCCAGCAGCCAAGGGCAGGGGACTGAAGCTTTCTTT. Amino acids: CASSQGQGTEAFF.

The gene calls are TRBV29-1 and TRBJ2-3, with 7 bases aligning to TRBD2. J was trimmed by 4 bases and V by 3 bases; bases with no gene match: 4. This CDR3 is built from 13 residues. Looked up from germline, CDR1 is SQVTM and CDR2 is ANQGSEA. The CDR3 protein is CSVEDRGADTQYF. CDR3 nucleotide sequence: TGCAGCGTTGAGGACCGGGGGGCAGATACGCAGTATTTT.

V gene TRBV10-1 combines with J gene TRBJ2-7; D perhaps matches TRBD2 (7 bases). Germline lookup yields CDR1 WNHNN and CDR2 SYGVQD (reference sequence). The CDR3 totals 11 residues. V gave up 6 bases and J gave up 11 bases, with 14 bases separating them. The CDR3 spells CASRRTGREYF. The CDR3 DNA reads TGCGCCAGCAGGCGCACAGGGAGGGAGTACTTC.

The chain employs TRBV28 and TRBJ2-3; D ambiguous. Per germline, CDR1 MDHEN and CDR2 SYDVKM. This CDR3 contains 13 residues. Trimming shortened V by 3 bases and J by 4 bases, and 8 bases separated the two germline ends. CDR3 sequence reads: CASSLGSPDTQYF. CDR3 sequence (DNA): TGTGCCAGCAGTTTGGGCTCGCCAGATACGCAGTATTTT.

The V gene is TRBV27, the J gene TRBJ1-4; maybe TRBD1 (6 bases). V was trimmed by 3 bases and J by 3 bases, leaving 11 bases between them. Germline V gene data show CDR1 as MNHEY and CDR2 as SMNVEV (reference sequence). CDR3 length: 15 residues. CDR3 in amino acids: CASSFGGASNEKLFF. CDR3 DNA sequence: TGTGCCAGCAGTTTTGGGGGGGCTTCTAATGAAAAACTGTTTTTT.

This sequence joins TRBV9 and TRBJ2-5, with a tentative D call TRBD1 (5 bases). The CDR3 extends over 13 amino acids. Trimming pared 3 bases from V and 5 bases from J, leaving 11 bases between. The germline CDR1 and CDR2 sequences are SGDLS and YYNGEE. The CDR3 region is CASSATPGETQYF. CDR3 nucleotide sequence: TGTGCCAGCAGCGCCACCCCAGGGGAGACCCAGTACTTC.

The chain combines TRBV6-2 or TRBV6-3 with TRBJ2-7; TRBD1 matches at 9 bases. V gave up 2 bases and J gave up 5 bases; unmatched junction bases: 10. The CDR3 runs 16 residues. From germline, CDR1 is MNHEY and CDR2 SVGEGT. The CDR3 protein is CASSYMRGQGENEQYF. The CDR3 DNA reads TGTGCCAGCAGTTACATGAGGGGACAGGGTGAGAACGAGCAGTACTTC.

CDR3 in amino acids: CASSQSTDTQYF. In DNA form, the CDR3 reads TGTGCCAGCAGCCAAAGCACAGATACGCAGTATTTT. This chain connects TRBV7-9 to TRBJ2-3, with D uncertain. This CDR3 spans 12 amino acids. The germline CDR1 and CDR2 sequences are SEHNR and FQNEAQ (reference sequence). V lost 5 bases and J 0 bases, leaving 3 bases between the germline ends.

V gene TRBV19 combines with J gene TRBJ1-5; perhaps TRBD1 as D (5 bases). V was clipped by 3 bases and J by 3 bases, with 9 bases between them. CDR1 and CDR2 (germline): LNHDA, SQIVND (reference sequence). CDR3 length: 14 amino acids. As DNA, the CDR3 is TGTGCCAGTAGTATCAGGGAGGCCAATCAGCCCCAGCATTTT. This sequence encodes CASSIREANQPQHF.

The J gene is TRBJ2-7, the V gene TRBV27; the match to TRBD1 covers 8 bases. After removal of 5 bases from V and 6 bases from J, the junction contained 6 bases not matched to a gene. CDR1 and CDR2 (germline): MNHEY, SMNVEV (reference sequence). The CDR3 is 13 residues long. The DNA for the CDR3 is TGTGCCAGCAGTCCGTGGACAGGGACCGAGCAGTACTTC. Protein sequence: CASSPWTGTEQYF.

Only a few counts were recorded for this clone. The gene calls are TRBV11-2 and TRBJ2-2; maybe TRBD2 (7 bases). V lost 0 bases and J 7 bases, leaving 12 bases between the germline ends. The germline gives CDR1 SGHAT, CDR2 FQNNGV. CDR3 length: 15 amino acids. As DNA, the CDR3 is TGTGCCAGCAGCTTAGATCGGGGGGCTGGCGGGGAGCTGTTTTTT. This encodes CASSLDRGAGGELFF.

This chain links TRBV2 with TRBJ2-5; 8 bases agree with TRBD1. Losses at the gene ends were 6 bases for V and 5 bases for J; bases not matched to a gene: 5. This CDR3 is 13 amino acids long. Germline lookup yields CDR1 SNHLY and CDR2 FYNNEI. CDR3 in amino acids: CASRPDRVETQYF. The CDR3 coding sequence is TGTGCCAGCAGACCGGACAGGGTGGAGACCCAGTACTTC.

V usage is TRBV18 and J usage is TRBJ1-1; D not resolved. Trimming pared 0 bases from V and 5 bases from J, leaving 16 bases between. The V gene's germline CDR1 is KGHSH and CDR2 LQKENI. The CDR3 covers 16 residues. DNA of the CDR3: TGTGCCAGCTCACCACCGGTAGCTAACTCGGCTACTGAAGCTTTCTTT. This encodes CASSPPVANSATEAFF. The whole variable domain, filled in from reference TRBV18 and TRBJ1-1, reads NAGVMQNPRHLVRRRGQEARLRCSPMKGHSHVYWYRQLPEEGLKFMVYLQKENIIDESGMPKERFSAEFPKEGPSILRIQQVVRGDSAAYFCASSPPVANSATEAFFGQGTRLTVV.

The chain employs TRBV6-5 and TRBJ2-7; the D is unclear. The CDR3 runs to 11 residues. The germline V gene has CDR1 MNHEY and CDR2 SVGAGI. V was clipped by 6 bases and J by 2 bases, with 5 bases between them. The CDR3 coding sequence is TGTGCCAGCAGCCTAACCTACGAGCAGTACTTC. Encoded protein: CASSLTYEQYF.

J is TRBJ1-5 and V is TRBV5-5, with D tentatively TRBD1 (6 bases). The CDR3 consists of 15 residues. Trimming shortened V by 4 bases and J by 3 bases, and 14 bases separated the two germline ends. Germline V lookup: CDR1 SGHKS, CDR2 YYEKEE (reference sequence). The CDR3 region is CASSKDSTVNQPQHF. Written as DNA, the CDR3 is TGTGCCAGCAGCAAGGACAGTACCGTCAATCAGCCCCAGCATTTT. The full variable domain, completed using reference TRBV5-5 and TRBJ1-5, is DAGVTQSPTHLIKTRGQQVTLRCSPISGHKSVSWYQQVLGQGPQFIFQYYEKEERGRGNFPDRFSARQFPNYSSELNVNALLLGDSALYLCASSKDSTVNQPQHFGDGTRLSIL.

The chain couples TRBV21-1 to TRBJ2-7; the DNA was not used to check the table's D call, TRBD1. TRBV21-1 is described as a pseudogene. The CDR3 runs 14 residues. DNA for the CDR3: TGTGCCAGCAGCAAAAAATCCCGCAGGGACGAGCAGTACTTC. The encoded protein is CASSKKSRRDEQYF.

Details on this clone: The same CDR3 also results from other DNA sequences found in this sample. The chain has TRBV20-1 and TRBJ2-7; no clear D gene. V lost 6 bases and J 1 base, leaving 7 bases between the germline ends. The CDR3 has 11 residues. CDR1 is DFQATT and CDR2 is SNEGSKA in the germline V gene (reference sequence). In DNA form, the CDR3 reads TGCAGTGCAAGCCCATCCTACGAGCAGTACTTC. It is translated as CSASPSYEQYF.

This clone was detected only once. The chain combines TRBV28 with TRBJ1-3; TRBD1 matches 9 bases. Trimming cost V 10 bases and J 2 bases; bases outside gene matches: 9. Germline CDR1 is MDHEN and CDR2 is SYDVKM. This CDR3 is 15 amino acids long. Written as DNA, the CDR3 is TGTGCCACTGGGCGTGGGACAGGGACTGGAAACACCATATATTTT. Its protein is CATGRGTGTGNTIYF.

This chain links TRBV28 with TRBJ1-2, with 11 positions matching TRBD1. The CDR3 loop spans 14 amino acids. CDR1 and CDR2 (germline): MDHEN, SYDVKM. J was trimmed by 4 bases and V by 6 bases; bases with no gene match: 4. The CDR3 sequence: CASRWTGGIYGYTF. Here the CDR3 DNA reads TGTGCCAGCAGGTGGACAGGGGGCATCTATGGCTACACCTTC.

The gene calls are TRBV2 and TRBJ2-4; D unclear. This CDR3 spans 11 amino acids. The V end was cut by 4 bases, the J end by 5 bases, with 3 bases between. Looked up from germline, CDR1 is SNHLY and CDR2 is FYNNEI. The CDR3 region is CASSAENIQYF. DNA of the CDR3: TGTGCCAGCAGTGCCGAAAACATTCAGTACTTC.